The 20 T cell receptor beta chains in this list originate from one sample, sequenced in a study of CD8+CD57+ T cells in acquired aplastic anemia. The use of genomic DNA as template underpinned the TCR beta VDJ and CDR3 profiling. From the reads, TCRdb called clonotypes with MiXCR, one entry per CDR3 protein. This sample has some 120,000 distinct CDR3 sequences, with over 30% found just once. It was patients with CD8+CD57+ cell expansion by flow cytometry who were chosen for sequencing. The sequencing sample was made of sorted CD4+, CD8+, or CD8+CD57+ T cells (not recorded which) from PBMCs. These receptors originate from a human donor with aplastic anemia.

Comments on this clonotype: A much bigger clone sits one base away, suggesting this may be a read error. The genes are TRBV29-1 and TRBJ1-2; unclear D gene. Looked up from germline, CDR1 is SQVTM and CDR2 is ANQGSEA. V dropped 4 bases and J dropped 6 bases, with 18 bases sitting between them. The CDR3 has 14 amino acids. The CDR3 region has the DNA TGCAGCGTTGGAGTTCTCCTACTGGGGAATGGCTACACCTTC. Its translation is CSVGVLLLGNGYTF.

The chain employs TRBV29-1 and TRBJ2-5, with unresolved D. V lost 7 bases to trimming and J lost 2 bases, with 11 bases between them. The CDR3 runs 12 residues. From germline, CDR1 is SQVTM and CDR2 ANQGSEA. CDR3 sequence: CSAVTGQETQYF. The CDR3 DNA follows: TGCAGCGCCGTGACTGGACAAGAGACCCAGTACTTC.

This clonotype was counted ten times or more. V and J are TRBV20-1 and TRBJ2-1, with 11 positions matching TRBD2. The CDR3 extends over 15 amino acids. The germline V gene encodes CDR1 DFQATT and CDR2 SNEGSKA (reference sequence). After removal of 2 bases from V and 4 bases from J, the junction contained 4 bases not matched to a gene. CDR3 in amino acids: CSARLAGGAYNEQFF. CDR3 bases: TGCAGTGCTAGACTAGCGGGGGGCGCGTACAATGAGCAGTTCTTC.

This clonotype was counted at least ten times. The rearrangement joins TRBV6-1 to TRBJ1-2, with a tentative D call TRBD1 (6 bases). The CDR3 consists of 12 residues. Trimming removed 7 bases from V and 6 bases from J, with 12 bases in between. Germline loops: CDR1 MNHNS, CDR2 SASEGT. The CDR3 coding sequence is TGTGCCAGCATTGGCAGGGGTGATGGCTACACCTTC. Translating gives CASIGRGDGYTF.

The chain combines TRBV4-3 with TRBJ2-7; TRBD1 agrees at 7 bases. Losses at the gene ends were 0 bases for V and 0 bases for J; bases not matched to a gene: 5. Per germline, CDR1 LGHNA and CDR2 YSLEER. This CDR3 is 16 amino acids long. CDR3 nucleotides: TGCGCCAGCAGCCAAGATCGTGGGACAGTCTCCTACGAGCAGTACTTC. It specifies CASSQDRGTVSYEQYF.

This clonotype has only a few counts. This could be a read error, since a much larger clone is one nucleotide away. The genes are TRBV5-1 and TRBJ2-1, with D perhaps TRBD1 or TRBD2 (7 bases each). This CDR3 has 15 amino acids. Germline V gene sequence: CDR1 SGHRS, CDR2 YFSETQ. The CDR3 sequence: CASSFQGGVYNGQFF. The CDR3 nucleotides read TGCGCCAGCAGCTTTCAGGGGGGGGTATACAATGGGCAGTTCTTC.

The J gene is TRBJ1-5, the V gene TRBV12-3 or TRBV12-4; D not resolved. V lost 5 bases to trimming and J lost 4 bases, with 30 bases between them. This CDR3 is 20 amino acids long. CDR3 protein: CASSPGRRYSEARWNQPQHF. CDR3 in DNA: TGTGCCAGCAGTCCCGGACGTCGTTATAGCGAGGCGAGATGGAATCAGCCCCAGCATTTT.

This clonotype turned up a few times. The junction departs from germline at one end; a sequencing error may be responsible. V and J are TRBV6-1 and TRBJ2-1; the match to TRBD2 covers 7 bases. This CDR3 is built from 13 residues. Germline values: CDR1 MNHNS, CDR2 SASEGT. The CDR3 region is CASSGGKYSEQFF. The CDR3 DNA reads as TGTGCCAGCAGCGGGGGGAAATACAGTGAGCAGTTCTTC.

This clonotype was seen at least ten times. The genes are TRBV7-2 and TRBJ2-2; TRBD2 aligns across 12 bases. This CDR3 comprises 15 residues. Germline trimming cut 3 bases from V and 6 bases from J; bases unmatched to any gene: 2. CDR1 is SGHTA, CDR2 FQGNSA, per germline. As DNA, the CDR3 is TGTGCCAGCAGCTTGACTAGCGGGGGATCCGGGGAGCTGTTTTTT. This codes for CASSLTSGGSGELFF.

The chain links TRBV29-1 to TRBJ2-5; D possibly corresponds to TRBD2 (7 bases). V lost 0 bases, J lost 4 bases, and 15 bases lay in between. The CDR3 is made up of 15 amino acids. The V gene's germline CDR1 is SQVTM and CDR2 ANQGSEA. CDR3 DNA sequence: TGCAGCGTTGAAGATCTGGGGGGGGCAATAGAGACCCAGTACTTC. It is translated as CSVEDLGGAIETQYF.

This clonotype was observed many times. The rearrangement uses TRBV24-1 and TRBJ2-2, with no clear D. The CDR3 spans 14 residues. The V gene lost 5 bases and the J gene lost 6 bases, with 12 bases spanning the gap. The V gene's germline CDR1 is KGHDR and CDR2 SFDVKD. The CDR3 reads CATSARRVPGELFF. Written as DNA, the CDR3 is TGTGCCACCAGTGCCCGAAGGGTCCCCGGGGAGCTGTTTTTT.

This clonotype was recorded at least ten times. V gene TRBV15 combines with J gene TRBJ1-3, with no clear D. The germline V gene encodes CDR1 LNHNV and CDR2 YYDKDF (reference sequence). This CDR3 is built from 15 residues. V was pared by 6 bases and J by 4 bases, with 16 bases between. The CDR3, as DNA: TGTGCCACCAGTCACGCTTTGACATTGGGAAACACCATATATTTT. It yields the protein CATSHALTLGNTIYF.

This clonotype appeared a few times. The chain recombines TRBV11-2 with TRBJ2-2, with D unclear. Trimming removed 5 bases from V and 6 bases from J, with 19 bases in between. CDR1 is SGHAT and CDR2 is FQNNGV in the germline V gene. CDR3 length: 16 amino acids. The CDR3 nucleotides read TGTGCCAGCAGCCCAACTACTATTTCGGATGCCGGGGAGCTGTTTTTT. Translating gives CASSPTTISDAGELFF.

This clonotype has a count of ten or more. The CDR3 DNA reads as TGCAGTGCTATCCGGACTGGGGAAGAGACCCAGTACTTC. Translated: CSAIRTGEETQYF. The chain combines TRBV20-1 with TRBJ2-5; weak D call: TRBD2 (5 bases). The V end was cut by 4 bases, the J end by 3 bases, with 12 bases between. The CDR3 runs to 13 residues. Looked up from germline, CDR1 is DFQATT and CDR2 is SNEGSKA (reference sequence).

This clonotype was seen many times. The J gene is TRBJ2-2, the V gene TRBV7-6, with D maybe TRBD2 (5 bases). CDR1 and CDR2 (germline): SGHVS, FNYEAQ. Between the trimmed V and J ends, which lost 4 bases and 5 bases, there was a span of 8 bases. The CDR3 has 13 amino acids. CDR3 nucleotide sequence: TGTGCCAGCAGCTCGGACTTGACCGGGGAGCTGTTTTTT. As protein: CASSSDLTGELFF.

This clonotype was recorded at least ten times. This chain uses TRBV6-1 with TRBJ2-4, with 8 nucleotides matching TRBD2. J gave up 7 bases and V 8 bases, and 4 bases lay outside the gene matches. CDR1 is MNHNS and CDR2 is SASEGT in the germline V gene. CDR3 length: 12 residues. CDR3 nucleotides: TGTGCCAGCGGAGAGCGGGGGAACATTCAGTACTTC. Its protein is CASGERGNIQYF.

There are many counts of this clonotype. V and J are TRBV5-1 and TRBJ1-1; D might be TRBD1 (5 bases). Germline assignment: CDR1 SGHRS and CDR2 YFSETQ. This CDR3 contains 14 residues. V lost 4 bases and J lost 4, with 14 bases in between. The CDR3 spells CASSMGPASTEAFF. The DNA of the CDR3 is TGCGCCAGCAGCATGGGACCCGCGAGCACTGAAGCTTTCTTT.

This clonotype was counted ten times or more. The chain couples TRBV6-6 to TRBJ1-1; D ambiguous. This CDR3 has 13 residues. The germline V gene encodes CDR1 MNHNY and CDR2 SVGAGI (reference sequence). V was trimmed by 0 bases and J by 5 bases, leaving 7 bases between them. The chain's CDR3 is CASSYSTGTEAFF. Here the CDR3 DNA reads TGTGCCAGCAGTTACTCGACGGGAACTGAAGCTTTCTTT.

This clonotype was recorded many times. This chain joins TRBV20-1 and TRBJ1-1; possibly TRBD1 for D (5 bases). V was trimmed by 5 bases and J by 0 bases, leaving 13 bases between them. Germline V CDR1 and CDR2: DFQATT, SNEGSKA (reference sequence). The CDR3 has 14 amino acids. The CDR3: CSALRDGLNTEAFF. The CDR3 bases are TGCAGTGCTCTACGGGACGGCTTGAACACTGAAGCTTTCTTT.

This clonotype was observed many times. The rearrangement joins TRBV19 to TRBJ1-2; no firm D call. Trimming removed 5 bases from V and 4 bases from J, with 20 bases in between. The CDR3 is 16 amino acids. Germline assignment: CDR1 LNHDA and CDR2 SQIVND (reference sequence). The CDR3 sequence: CASSFQAQYNLYGYTF. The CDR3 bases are TGTGCCAGTAGTTTCCAGGCACAGTACAATCTCTATGGCTACACCTTC.